This record looks at one TCR beta chain sequence and its context. Its antigen remains unknown. This sample stems from a study of vaccination and CD4 T cells after COVID-19. Whole-study context: Overlapping spike peptides of SARS-CoV-2, HCoV-NL63, HCoV-OC43 and HCoV-229E stimulated the cells.

The treatment was: approximately 9-day PBMC culture with coronavirus spike peptide pools or control peptides (ViraFEST assay). Expansion of antigen-specific T cells with peptide pools by ViraFEST preceded sequencing of TCRs. Nucleocapsid antibody negativity, seen both before and after vaccination, demonstrated that healthy vaccine recipients lacked earlier SARS-CoV-2 infection. At days 3 and 7, half the medium was exchanged for fresh IL-2 medium. Germline V gives CDR1 MNHEY, CDR2 SVGEGT. V lost 5 bases and J lost 0; bases outside the gene matches: 13. This CDR3 is built from 19 residues. With the Oncomine TCR Beta short-read assay, DNA from cultured CD4+ T cells was sequenced. TCRdb analysed the PCR reads with MiXCR anew, one entry per CDR3 protein. The data show some 23,000 distinct CDR3 sequences, under 45% seen once.

Sequences were derived from CD4+ T cells from blood, cultured in vitro, sampled before SARS-CoV-2 vaccination. The rearrangement links TRBV6-2 or TRBV6-3 to TRBJ2-2, with 9 bases matching TRBD2. This receptor was obtained from a human donor who received a COVID-19 vaccine. CDR3: CASSGRGRGGPANTGELFF. The CDR3 bases are TGTGCCAGCAGTGGTCGCGGGCGGGGGGGCCCCGCGAACACCGGGGAGCTGTTTTTT.